This record looks at one TCR beta chain sequence and its context. The antigen remains undetermined. The data belong to a study of regulatory T cells in long-lasting Graves disease. In the study overall: Persistent cases were those of Graves' disease that involved over 5 years of antithyroid drugs with positive TSH receptor antibodies. Study-level results: Patients with persistent Graves' had lower TCR diversity than newly diagnosed patients.

The time point here: persistent/refractory GD, antithyroid drugs over 5 years with positive TRAb. Isolated PBMC RNA provided the starting material for the TCR library. Arm-PCR of CDR3 regions and iRepertoire HTBI primers were used to build TCR beta libraries. TCRdb re-called the multiplex PCR reads with MiXCR, one entry per CDR3 protein. The sample lists under 450,000 distinct CDR3 sequences; around 23% were seen once. This TCR was recovered from a woman in her forties with Graves disease. This sample comprised peripheral blood mononuclear cells (PBMCs), obtained when the disease was refractory, from a patient treated with antithyroid drugs.

In nucleotides, the CDR3 is TGTGCCAGTAGTATCGGGTTCGGGTTCATGAACACTGAAGCTTTCTTT. Its protein product is CASSIGFGFMNTEAFF. J is TRBJ1-1 and V is TRBV19, with D unresolved. Trimming left V 3 bases short and J 0 bases short, with 14 bases between. The CDR3 is 16 amino acids. CDR1 is LNHDA, CDR2 SQIVND, per germline (reference sequence).